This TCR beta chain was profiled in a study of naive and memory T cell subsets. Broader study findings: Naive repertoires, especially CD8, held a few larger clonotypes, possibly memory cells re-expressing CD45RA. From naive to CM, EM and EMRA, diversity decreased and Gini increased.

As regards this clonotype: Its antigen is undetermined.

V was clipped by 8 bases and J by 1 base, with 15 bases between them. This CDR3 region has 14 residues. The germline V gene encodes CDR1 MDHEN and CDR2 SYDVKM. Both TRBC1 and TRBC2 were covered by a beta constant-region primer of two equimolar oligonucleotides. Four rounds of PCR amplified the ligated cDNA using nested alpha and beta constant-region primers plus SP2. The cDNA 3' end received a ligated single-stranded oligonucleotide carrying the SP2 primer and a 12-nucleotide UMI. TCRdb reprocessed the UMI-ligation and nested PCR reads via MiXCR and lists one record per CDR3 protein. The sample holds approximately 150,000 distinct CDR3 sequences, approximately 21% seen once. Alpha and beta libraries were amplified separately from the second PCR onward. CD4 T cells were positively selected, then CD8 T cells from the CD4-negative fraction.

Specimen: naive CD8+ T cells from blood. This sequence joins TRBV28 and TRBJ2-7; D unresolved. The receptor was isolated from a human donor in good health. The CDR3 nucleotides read TGTGCCAGCCTACCGCGACTGGGGTCCTACGAGCAGTACTTC. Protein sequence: CASLPRLGSYEQYF.